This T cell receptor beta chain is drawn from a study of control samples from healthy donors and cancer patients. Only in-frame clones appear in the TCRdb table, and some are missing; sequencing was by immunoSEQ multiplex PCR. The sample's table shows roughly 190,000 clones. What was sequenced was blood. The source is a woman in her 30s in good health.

Here the CDR3 DNA reads TGTGCCAGCACCCCTCAGGGGGGGGAAGAGACCCAGTACTTC. It specifies CASTPQGGEETQYF. This chain joins TRBV7-9 and TRBJ2-5; D may be TRBD1 or TRBD2 (7 bases each). Between the trimmed V and J ends, which lost 7 bases and 3 bases, there was a span of 15 bases. CDR1 is SEHNR, CDR2 FQNEAQ, per germline (reference sequence). The CDR3 totals 14 residues.